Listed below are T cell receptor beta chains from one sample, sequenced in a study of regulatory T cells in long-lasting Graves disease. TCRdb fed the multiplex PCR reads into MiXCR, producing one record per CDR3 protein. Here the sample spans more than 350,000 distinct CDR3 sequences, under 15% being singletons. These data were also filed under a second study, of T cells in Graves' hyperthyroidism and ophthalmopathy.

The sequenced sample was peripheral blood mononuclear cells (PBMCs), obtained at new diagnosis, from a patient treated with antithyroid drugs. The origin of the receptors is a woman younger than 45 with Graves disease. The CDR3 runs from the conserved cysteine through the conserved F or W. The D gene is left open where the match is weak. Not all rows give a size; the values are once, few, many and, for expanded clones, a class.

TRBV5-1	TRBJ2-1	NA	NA	TGCGCCAGCAGCCCCCCTTCTAGCGTAGATGAGCAGTTCTTC	CASSPPSSVDEQFF
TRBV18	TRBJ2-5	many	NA	TGTGCCAGCTCACCACCCGAGCGGAGGCAAGAGACCCAGTACTTC	CASSPPERRQETQYF
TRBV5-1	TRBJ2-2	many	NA	TGCGCCAGCAGCTTGCTGTCCCGAAACACCGGGGAGCTGTTTTTT	CASSLLSRNTGELFF
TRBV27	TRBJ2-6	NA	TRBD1	TGTGCCAGCAGTTTATCCCCACAGGGGGCTTTAACTGGGGCCAACGTCCTGACTTTC	CASSLSPQGALTGANVLTF
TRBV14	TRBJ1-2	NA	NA	TGTGCCAGCAGCCAAGATGAGGCGGAAATCTATGGCTACACCTTC	CASSQDEAEIYGYTF
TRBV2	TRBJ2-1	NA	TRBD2	TGTGCCAGCAGTGAAGCGCTTAGCGGGAGTCTCAGCTCCTACAATGAGCAGTTCTTC	CASSEALSGSLSSYNEQFF
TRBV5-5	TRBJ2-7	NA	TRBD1	TGTGCCAGCAGCTTATCCGGGACAGGGGATCACTACGAGCAGTACTTC	CASSLSGTGDHYEQYF
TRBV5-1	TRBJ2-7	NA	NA	TGCGCCAGCAGCTTGTCGGGGACGCCACTCTACGAGCAGTACTTC	CASSLSGTPLYEQYF
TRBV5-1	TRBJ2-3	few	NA	TGCGCCAGCAGTCCCACTATAACAGATACGCAGTATTTT	CASSPTITDTQYF
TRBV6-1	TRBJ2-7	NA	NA	TGTGCCAGCAGTAAGACAGGCGATTCCTACGAGCAGTACTTC	CASSKTGDSYEQYF
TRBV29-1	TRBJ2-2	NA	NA	TGCAGCGTACTACCACGGGTAACCGGGGAGCTGTTTTTT	CSVLPRVTGELFF
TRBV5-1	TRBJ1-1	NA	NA	TGCGCCAGCAGCCCGTACAGAGTTCCAGCTTTCTTT	CASSPYRVPAFF
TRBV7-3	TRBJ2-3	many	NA	TGTGCCAGCAGCCCCCTAGGTAGCTCAGCAGATACGCAGTATTTT	CASSPLGSSADTQYF
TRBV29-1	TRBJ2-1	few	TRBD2	TGCAGCGCTGAAGCGGGAGGGCCCTACAATGAGCAGTTCTTC	CSAEAGGPYNEQFF
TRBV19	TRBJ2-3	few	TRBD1	TGTGCCAGTAGTACCCAGGGGGCTATCACAGATACGCAGTATTTT	CASSTQGAITDTQYF
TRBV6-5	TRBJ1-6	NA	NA	TGTGCCAGCAGTTACTCACCACCCAGGGGTAATTCACCCCTCCACTTT	CASSYSPPRGNSPLHF
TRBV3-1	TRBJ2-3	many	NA	TGTGCCAGCAGCCTCTCCCTGGACAATGTTGCGCAGTATTTT	CASSLSLDNVAQYF
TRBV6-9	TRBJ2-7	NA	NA	TGCGCCAGCAGTTCAGTTCCCGGCTACGAGCAGTACTTC	CASSSVPGYEQYF
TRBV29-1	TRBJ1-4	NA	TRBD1	TGCAGCACAATGAAGACAGGGTTGGGTGAAAAACTGTTTTTT	CSTMKTGLGEKLFF
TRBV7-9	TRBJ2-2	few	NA	TGTGCCAGCAGCTCCCAGGGGAGGGAGCTGTTTTTT	CASSSQGRELFF
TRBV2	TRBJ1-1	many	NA	TGTGCCAGCAGTGGGCCGAACACTGAAGCTTTCTTT	CASSGPNTEAFF
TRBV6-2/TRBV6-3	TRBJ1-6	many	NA	TGTGCCAGCAGTGAAGGGACGGGTTATAATTCACCCCTCCACTTT	CASSEGTGYNSPLHF
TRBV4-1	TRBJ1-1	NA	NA	TGCGCCAGCAGCCAAGACCCAAGGCAGGGAAGCACTGAAGCTTTCTTT	CASSQDPRQGSTEAFF
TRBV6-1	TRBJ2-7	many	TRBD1	TGTGCCAGCAGTGAACCGGGACAGGGGTACTACGAGCAGTACTTC	CASSEPGQGYYEQYF
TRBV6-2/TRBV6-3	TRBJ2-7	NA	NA	TGTGCCAGCCACACCTTTTTAGACGAGCAGTACTTC	CASHTFLDEQYF
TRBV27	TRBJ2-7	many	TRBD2	TGTGCCAGCAGTCCCGGAGGACTAGCGGGAGGCGAGCAGTACTTC	CASSPGGLAGGEQYF